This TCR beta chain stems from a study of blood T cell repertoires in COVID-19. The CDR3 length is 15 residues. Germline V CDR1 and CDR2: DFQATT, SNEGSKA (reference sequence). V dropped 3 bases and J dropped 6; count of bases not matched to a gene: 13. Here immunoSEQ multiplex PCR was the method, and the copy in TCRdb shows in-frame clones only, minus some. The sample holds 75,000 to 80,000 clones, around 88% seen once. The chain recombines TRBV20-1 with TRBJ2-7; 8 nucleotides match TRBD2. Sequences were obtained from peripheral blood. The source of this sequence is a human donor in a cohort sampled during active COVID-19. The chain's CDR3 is CSASPPTSGPGEQYF. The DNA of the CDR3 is TGCAGTGCTAGTCCCCCCACTAGCGGCCCGGGCGAGCAGTACTTC.